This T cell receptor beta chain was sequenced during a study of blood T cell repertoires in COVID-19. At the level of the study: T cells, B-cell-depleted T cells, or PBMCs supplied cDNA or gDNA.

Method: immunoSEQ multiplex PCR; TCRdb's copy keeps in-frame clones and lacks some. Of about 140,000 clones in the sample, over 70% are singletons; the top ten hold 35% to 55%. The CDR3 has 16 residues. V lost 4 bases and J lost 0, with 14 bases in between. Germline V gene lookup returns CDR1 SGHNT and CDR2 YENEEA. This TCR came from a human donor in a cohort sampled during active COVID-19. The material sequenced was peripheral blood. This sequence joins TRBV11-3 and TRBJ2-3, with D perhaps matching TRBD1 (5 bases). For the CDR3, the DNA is TGTGCCAGCAGCTCAATGACAGCCACTAGCACAGATACGCAGTATTTT. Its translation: CASSSMTATSTDTQYF.